The 16 T cell receptor beta chains presented below share a single source sample, sequenced in a study of identical twins. In TCRdb, the 5' RACE reads were re-called with MiXCR into one record per CDR3 protein. The table records 250,000 to 350,000 distinct CDR3 sequences, just under 9.5% of them present only once. The sample was also reused in another study, on yellow fever vaccine responses in identical twins.

The sequenced material came from CD8+ T cells sorted from blood. These receptors came from a young woman in good health.

The sample holds many counts of this clonotype. V gene TRBV9 combines with J gene TRBJ2-7; unclear D gene. There are 13 residues in the CDR3. The germline gives CDR1 SGDLS, CDR2 YYNGEE. The germline V and J ends were trimmed by 2 bases and 2 bases, with 8 bases remaining between them. Here the CDR3 reads CASSVDGPYEQYF. The CDR3 DNA reads TGTGCCAGCAGCGTTGACGGACCCTACGAGCAGTACTTC.

This sequence joins TRBV20-1 and TRBJ1-2; TRBD1 agrees at 8 bases. The V gene's germline CDR1 is DFQATT and CDR2 SNEGSKA (reference sequence). Trimming removed 5 bases from V and 3 bases from J; junction bases left unmatched: 5. This CDR3 has 13 amino acids. The CDR3 nucleotides are TGCAGTGCTTACTTGACAGGGGACTATGGCTACACCTTC. This encodes CSAYLTGDYGYTF.

This clonotype was recorded at least ten times. This chain joins TRBV6-2 or TRBV6-3 and TRBJ2-1, with 9 bases lining up with TRBD2. The V and J ends lost 5 bases and 5 bases, in that order; junction bases with no gene match: 7. There are 15 residues in the CDR3. Germline lookup yields CDR1 MNHEY and CDR2 SVGEGT. CDR3 residues: CASSRLAEGNNEQFF. The CDR3 DNA reads as TGTGCCAGCAGTAGACTAGCGGAGGGGAACAATGAGCAGTTCTTC.

The chain links TRBV27 to TRBJ2-2; no clear D. This CDR3 has 14 amino acids. Trimming removed 3 bases at V and 6 bases at J, with 11 bases between. Germline loops: CDR1 MNHEY, CDR2 SMNVEV (reference sequence). The CDR3 nucleotides are TGTGCCAGCAGTTTTAGTCCGGGCCCCGGGGAGCTGTTTTTT. It is translated as CASSFSPGPGELFF.

This clonotype appeared many times. The rearrangement links TRBV27 to TRBJ2-1; D unclear. Germline V gene lookup returns CDR1 MNHEY and CDR2 SMNVEV (reference sequence). The CDR3 is made up of 12 amino acids. V was trimmed by 3 bases and J by 7 bases, leaving 7 bases between them. This CDR3 reads CASSFWGNEQFF. CDR3 in DNA: TGTGCCAGCAGTTTTTGGGGTAATGAGCAGTTCTTC.

The chain's CDR3 is CASSPLRQGGNIQYF. The CDR3 DNA follows: TGCGCCAGCAGCCCCCTCCGACAGGGGGGAAACATTCAGTACTTC. The chain employs TRBV4-1 and TRBJ2-4; 9 nucleotides agree with TRBD1. This CDR3 has 15 amino acids. V shed 4 bases and J 6 bases; nucleotides not matched to a gene: 7. The germline V gene has CDR1 MGHRA and CDR2 YSYEKL.

J is TRBJ2-3 and V is TRBV12-3 or TRBV12-4; 9 bases line up with TRBD2. The CDR3 extends over 18 amino acids. Here the CDR3 reads CTFSSTRKAGGPFGTQYF. As DNA, the CDR3 is TGTACCTTCAGTTCCACCCGCAAAGCGGGAGGCCCATTTGGTACGCAGTATTTT.

The rearrangement joins TRBV30 to TRBJ2-7, with TRBD1 matching 7 bases. V lost 3 bases to trimming and J lost 1 base; unmatched junction nucleotides: 3. CDR1 GTSNPN and CDR2 SVGIG come from the germline V gene (reference sequence). The CDR3 loop spans 13 amino acids. The CDR3 DNA is TGTGCCTGGAGACGACAGGGTTCCTACGAGCAGTACTTC. Translated: CAWRRQGSYEQYF. Looking up the rest from reference TRBV30 and TRBJ2-7 gives the full variable domain: SQTIHQWPATLVQPVGSPLSLECTVEGTSNPNLYWYRQAAGRGLQLLFYSVGIGQISSEVPQNLSASRPQDRQFILSSKKLLLSDSGFYLCAWRRQGSYEQYFGPGTRLTVT.

The chain carries TRBV6-4 and TRBJ2-3; TRBD1 or TRBD2 may be the D gene (5 bases each). Trimming stripped 4 bases from V and 2 bases from J, with 10 bases between. Germline V gene lookup returns CDR1 MRHNA and CDR2 SNTAGT. CDR3 length equals 14 residues. Written as DNA, the CDR3 is TGTGCCAGCAGTGCCGGGGCTTCCACAGATACGCAGTATTTT. Protein product: CASSAGASTDTQYF.

This clonotype was observed at least ten times. The gene calls are TRBV7-2 and TRBJ2-3; 10 bases are a match to TRBD2. The V gene end was trimmed by 1 base and the J gene end by 4 bases; junction bases not matched to a gene: 8. Germline CDR1 is SGHTA and CDR2 is FQGNSA. This CDR3 spans 17 amino acids. The CDR3 DNA reads TGTGCCAGCAGCTTAGAGATCAGCGGGGGGGCGTCAGATACGCAGTATTTT. This sequence encodes CASSLEISGGASDTQYF.

This clonotype appeared a few times. The rearrangement links TRBV28 to TRBJ2-7, with D tentatively TRBD2 (5 bases). The CDR3 consists of 11 residues. Germline assignment: CDR1 MDHEN and CDR2 SYDVKM. The chain's CDR3 is CAAGRGYEQYF. For the CDR3, the DNA is TGTGCGGCCGGTCGGGGCTACGAGCAGTACTTC. The entire variable domain, with the rest obtained from reference TRBV28 and TRBJ2-7, is as follows: DVKVTQSSRYLVKRTGEKVFLECVQDMDHENMFWYRQDPGLGLRLIYFSYDVKMKEKGDIPEGYSVSREKKERFSLILESASTNQTSMYLCAAGRGYEQYFGPGTRLTVT.

The chain uses TRBV5-8 and TRBJ2-1; D possibly corresponds to TRBD2 (5 bases). This CDR3 is built from 15 residues. V lost 1 base and J 13 bases, leaving 21 bases between the germline ends. Germline loops: CDR1 SGHTS, CDR2 YDEGEE. DNA for the CDR3: TGTGCCAGCAGCTTGAAACTAGAGCAGAAAGGGCTTCAGTTCTTC. This codes for CASSLKLEQKGLQFF. Together with reference TRBV5-8 and TRBJ2-1, the CDR3 gives the full variable domain: EAGVTQSPTHLIKTRGQQATLRCSPISGHTSVYWYQQALGLGLQFLLWYDEGEERNRGNFPPRFSGRQFPNYSSELNVNALELEDSALYLCASSLKLEQKGLQFFGPGTRLTVL.

The chain recombines TRBV7-9 with TRBJ2-1; D is perhaps TRBD1 or TRBD2 (5 bases each). The CDR3 is 14 amino acids. Trimming pared 5 bases from V and 4 bases from J, leaving 12 bases between. The germline V gene encodes CDR1 SEHNR and CDR2 FQNEAQ (reference sequence). CDR3 DNA sequence: TGTGCCAGCAGCCGCTGGGACCTGTACAATGAGCAGTTCTTC. It encodes CASSRWDLYNEQFF. The full variable domain, rest sourced from reference TRBV7-9 and TRBJ2-1, is DTGVSQNPRHKITKRGQNVTFRCDPISEHNRLYWYRQTLGQGPEFLTYFQNEAQLEKSRLLSDRFSAERPKGSFSTLEIQRTEQGDSAMYLCASSRWDLYNEQFFGPGTRLTVL.

This clonotype was seen ten or more times. The chain links TRBV7-9 to TRBJ1-5; D may be TRBD1 (5 bases). Germline V lookup: CDR1 SEHNR, CDR2 FQNEAQ (reference sequence). The CDR3 extends over 16 amino acids. V was shortened by 5 bases and J by 4 bases, with 18 bases between the two germline ends. The CDR3 DNA reads TGTGCCAGCAGCCAACTCCGGGACGGAAAAAATCAGCCCCAGCATTTT. Protein sequence: CASSQLRDGKNQPQHF.

Many counts were recorded for this clonotype. The chain employs TRBV7-9 and TRBJ2-1, with no clear D. Per the germline V gene, CDR1 is SEHNR and CDR2 is FQNEAQ (reference sequence). V was cut by 2 bases and J by 8 bases, with 10 bases left in between. The CDR3 is made up of 13 amino acids. The CDR3 DNA follows: TGTGCCAGCAGCTTAAATCCAATGGATGAGCAGTTCTTC. This gives the protein CASSLNPMDEQFF.

This clonotype has just a few counts. The chain recombines TRBV11-1 with TRBJ2-1; the D gene is possibly TRBD2 (6 bases). Germline loops: CDR1 SGHAT, CDR2 FQDESV (reference sequence). Trimming cost V 5 bases and J 10 bases, with 9 bases left between them. This CDR3 is built from 11 residues. The CDR3 sequence is CASSHAGEQFF. For the CDR3, the DNA is TGTGCCAGCAGCCATGCGGGAGAGCAGTTCTTC.